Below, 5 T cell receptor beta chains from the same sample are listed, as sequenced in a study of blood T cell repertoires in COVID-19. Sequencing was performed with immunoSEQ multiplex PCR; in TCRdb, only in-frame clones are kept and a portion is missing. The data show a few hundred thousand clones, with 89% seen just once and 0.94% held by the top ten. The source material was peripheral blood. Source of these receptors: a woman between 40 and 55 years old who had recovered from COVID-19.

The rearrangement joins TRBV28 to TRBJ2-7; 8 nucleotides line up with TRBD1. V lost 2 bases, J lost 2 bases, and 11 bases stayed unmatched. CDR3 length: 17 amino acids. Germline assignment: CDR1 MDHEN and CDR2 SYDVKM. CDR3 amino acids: CASSLPPGGQGTYEQYF. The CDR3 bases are TGTGCCAGCAGTTTACCCCCAGGGGGCCAGGGCACCTACGAGCAGTACTTC.

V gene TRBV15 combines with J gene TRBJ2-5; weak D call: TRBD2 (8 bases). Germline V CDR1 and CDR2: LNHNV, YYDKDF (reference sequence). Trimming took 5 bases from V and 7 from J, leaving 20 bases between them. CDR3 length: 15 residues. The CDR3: CATSYSGDSRGTQYF. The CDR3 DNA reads TGTGCCACCAGCTATAGCGGGGACAGCCGGGGGACCCAGTACTTC. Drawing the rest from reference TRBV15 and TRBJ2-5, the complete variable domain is DAMVIQNPRYQVTQFGKPVTLSCSQTLNHNVMYWYQQKSSQAPKLLFHYYDKDFNNEADTPDNFQSRRPNTSFCFLDIRSPGLGDTAMYLCATSYSGDSRGTQYFGPGTRLLVL.

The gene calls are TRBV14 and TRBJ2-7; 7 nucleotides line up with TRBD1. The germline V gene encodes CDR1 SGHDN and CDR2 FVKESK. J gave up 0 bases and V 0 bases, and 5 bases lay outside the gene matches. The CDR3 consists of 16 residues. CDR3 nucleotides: TGTGCCAGCAGCCAAGAAGGATACAGGGGCTCCTACGAGCAGTACTTC. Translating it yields CASSQEGYRGSYEQYF. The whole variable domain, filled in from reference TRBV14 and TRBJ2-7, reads EAGVTQFPSHSVIEKGQTVTLRCDPISGHDNLYWYRRVMGKEIKFLLHFVKESKQDESGMPNNRFLAERTGGTYSTLKVQPAELEDSGVYFCASSQEGYRGSYEQYFGPGTRLTVT.

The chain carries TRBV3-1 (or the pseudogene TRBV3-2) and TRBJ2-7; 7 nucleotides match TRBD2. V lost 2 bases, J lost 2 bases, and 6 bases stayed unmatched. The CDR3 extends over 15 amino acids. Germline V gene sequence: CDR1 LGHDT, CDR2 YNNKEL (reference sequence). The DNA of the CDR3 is TGTGCCAGCAGCCAACAGAGCGGGGCGGCCTACGAGCAGTACTTC. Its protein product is CASSQQSGAAYEQYF.

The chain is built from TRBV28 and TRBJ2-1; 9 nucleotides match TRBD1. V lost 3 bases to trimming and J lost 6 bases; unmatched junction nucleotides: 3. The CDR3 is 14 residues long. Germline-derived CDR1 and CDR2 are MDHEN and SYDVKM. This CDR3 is CASSLGTGPNEQFF. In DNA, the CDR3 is TGTGCCAGCAGTTTGGGGACAGGGCCCAATGAGCAGTTCTTC.